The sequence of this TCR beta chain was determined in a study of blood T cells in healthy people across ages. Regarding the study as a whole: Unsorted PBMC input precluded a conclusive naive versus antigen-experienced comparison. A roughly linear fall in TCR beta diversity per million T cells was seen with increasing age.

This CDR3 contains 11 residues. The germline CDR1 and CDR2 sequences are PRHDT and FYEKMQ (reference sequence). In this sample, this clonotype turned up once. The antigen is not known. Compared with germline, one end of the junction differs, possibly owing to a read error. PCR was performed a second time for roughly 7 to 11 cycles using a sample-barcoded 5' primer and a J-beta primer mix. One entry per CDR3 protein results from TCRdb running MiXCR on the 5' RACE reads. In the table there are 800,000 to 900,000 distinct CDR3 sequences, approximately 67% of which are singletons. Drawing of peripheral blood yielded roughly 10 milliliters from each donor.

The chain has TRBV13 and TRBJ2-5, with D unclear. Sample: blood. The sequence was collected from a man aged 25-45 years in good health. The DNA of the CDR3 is TGTGCCACCAGCTTCGCAGATGAGCAGTACTTC. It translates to CATSFADEQYF. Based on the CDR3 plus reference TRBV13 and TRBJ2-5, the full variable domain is AAGVIQSPRHLIKEKRETATLKCYPIPRHDTVYWYQQGPGQDPQFLISFYEKMQSDKGSIPDRFSAQQFSDYHSELNMSSLELGDSALYFCATSFADEQYFGPGTRLLVL.